The 30 T cell receptor beta chains given below trace back to one sample, sequenced in a study of T cell responses to AZD1222 COVID-19 vaccine. Repertoires were generated with immunoSEQ multiplex PCR, while TCRdb's copy carries only in-frame clones and drops some. The sample contains around 140,000 clones, around 83% of which appear only once. The sequenced sample was peripheral blood, obtained 28 days after the second AZD1222 dose. These receptors were obtained from an adult who received the AZD1222 COVID-19 vaccine.

This rearrangement joins TRBV7-9 to TRBJ1-3; no reliable D call. Trimming shortened V by 4 bases and J by 4 bases, and 5 bases separated the two germline ends. The CDR3 loop spans 12 amino acids. Germline lookup yields CDR1 SEHNR and CDR2 FQNEAQ (reference sequence). DNA for the CDR3: TGTGCCAGCAGCTCGCCAGGAAACACCATATATTTT. Residues: CASSSPGNTIYF.

The rearrangement uses TRBV27 and TRBJ2-1; no definite D call. In germline, CDR1 is MNHEY, CDR2 SMNVEV (reference sequence). V shed 5 bases and J shed 3 bases, with 17 bases lying between them. This CDR3 comprises 16 residues. This chain's CDR3 is CASSGADRVRYNEQFF. The CDR3 bases are TGTGCCAGCAGTGGTGCTGACCGGGTACGCTACAATGAGCAGTTCTTC.

This chain joins TRBV7-9 and TRBJ1-1; no reliable D call. CDR3 length equals 15 residues. Germline-derived CDR1 and CDR2 are SEHNR and FQNEAQ (reference sequence). Trimming stripped 5 bases from V and 1 base from J, with 14 bases between. CDR3 residues: CASSRGDNKNTEAFF. Written as DNA, the CDR3 is TGTGCCAGCAGCCGGGGAGACAATAAGAACACTGAAGCTTTCTTT. The entire variable domain, with the rest obtained from reference TRBV7-9 and TRBJ1-1, is as follows: DTGVSQNPRHKITKRGQNVTFRCDPISEHNRLYWYRQTLGQGPEFLTYFQNEAQLEKSRLLSDRFSAERPKGSFSTLEIQRTEQGDSAMYLCASSRGDNKNTEAFFGQGTRLTVV.

The chain couples TRBV9 to TRBJ2-7; D is unresolved. Trimming shortened V by 3 bases and J by 6 bases, and 10 bases separated the two germline ends. CDR1 is SGDLS, CDR2 YYNGEE, per germline. CDR3 size: 12 residues. Here the CDR3 DNA reads TGTGCCAGCAGCGACGACATGGCCGAGCAGTACTTC. Protein: CASSDDMAEQYF.

V and J are TRBV4-2 and TRBJ2-2; the match to TRBD2 covers 11 bases. J lost 5 bases, V lost 8 bases, and 4 bases had no gene match. The length of the CDR3 is 14 residues. Germline values: CDR1 LGHNA, CDR2 YNFKEQ. The CDR3 nucleotides read TGTGCCAGCCGTAGCGGGGGGGCAACCGGGGAGCTGTTTTTT. It yields the protein CASRSGGATGELFF.

V usage is TRBV15 and J usage is TRBJ1-2, with D perhaps matching TRBD1 (5 bases). Trimming stripped 0 bases from V and 5 bases from J, with 16 bases between. The length of the CDR3 is 16 residues. CDR1 and CDR2 (germline): LNHNV, YYDKDF (reference sequence). Here the CDR3 DNA reads TGTGCCACCAGCAGAGATCTCCAGGGAATTAGGTATGGCTACACCTTC. Residues: CATSRDLQGIRYGYTF.

CDR3 residues: CASSPSGGLSYNEQFF. Here the CDR3 DNA reads TGTGCCAGCTCCCCTAGCGGGGGGTTATCCTACAATGAGCAGTTCTTC. The chain has TRBV18 and TRBJ2-1; 11 bases match TRBD2. The CDR3 extends over 16 amino acids. V gave up 6 bases and J gave up 1 base; unmatched junction bases: 5. CDR1 is KGHSH, CDR2 LQKENI, per germline.

The chain recombines TRBV7-8 with TRBJ1-3, with D unresolved. The CDR3 consists of 14 residues. Germline CDR1 reads SGHVS; CDR2 reads FQNEAQ. V gave up 3 bases and J gave up 4 bases, with 10 bases separating them. CDR3 DNA: TGTGCCAGCAGCTTTTGGGGTGGAGGAAACACCATATATTTT. Translated: CASSFWGGGNTIYF.

This clone has only one observation. This chain links TRBV9 with TRBJ1-2; D is unclear. V was shortened by 1 base and J by 10 bases, with 8 bases between the two germline ends. Germline V lookup: CDR1 SGDLS, CDR2 YYNGEE. The CDR3 length is 11 residues. The CDR3 DNA reads TGTGCCAGCAGCGTACCCCGGGACTACACCTTC. As protein: CASSVPRDYTF. The variable domain in full, with the rest retrieved from reference TRBV9 and TRBJ1-2, is DSGVTQTPKHLITATGQRVTLRCSPRSGDLSVYWYQQSLDQGLQFLIQYYNGEERAKGNILERFSAQQFPDLHSELNLSSLELGDSALYFCASSVPRDYTFGSGTRLTVV.

This clone occurred once. In nucleotides, the CDR3 is TGTGCCAGCAGGGGACAGGGACTGCACGAGCAGTACTTC. Its protein is CASRGQGLHEQYF. The rearrangement joins TRBV6-6 to TRBJ2-7, with 9 bases lining up with TRBD1. Unmatched junction bases numbered 5, after V lost 6 bases and J lost 5 bases. CDR1 is MNHNY and CDR2 is SVGAGI in the germline V gene (reference sequence). The CDR3 covers 13 residues.

A remark on this clone: A read error may explain this, as a much larger clone is one base away. This chain connects TRBV11-3 to TRBJ2-2, with D possibly TRBD1 on 5 matching bases. V was pared by 0 bases and J by 6 bases, with 5 bases between. This CDR3 has 13 residues. Germline values: CDR1 SGHNT, CDR2 YENEEA. CDR3 residues: CASSLEGPGELFF. DNA of the CDR3: TGTGCCAGCAGCTTAGAGGGGCCCGGGGAGCTGTTTTTT.

The rearrangement links TRBV7-6 to TRBJ1-5, with D tentatively TRBD1 (5 bases). Germline loops: CDR1 SGHVS, CDR2 FNYEAQ. The CDR3 is 15 residues long. V lost 5 bases and J lost 6, with 17 bases in between. The CDR3 DNA follows: TGTGCCAGCAGCCCCGGGACCTCCTACTCTCAGCCCCAGCATTTT. The encoded protein is CASSPGTSYSQPQHF.

This chain uses TRBV10-3 with TRBJ2-1; D is uncertain. The CDR3 is 12 amino acids. Germline V gene data show CDR1 as ENHRY and CDR2 as SYGVKD. V lost 3 bases to trimming and J lost 7 bases, with 7 bases between them. The CDR3 is CAISDKPNEQFF. Written as DNA, the CDR3 is TGTGCCATCAGTGATAAGCCAAATGAGCAGTTCTTC.

This chain uses TRBV3-1 (or the pseudogene TRBV3-2) with TRBJ1-1; 12 nucleotides line up with TRBD1. The CDR3 loop spans 16 amino acids. In germline, CDR1 is LGHDT, CDR2 YNNKEL (reference sequence). Trimming cost V 5 bases and J 5 bases; bases outside gene matches: 9. In DNA, the CDR3 is TGTGCCAGCAGCATACCGGGACAGGGGGCAAGGACTGAAGCTTTCTTT. This gives the protein CASSIPGQGARTEAFF.

Concerning this clone: Germline is not matched at one junction end, which may reflect a read error. The rearrangement uses TRBV3-1 (or the pseudogene TRBV3-2) and TRBJ2-7; tentatively, D is TRBD1 (6 bases). The CDR3 covers 13 residues. The V gene's germline CDR1 is LGHDT and CDR2 YNNKEL (reference sequence). This chain's CDR3 is CASSQDNRAPQGF. CDR3 coding DNA: TGTGCCAGCAGCCAAGACAACAGGGCCCCCCAGGGCTTC.

The J gene is TRBJ2-7, the V gene TRBV29-1; either TRBD1 or TRBD2 may supply D (5 bases each). The germline V gene encodes CDR1 SQVTM and CDR2 ANQGSEA. The germline V and J ends were trimmed by 4 bases and 3 bases, with 13 bases remaining between them. This CDR3 has 13 residues. DNA for the CDR3: TGCAGCGTTGCCGGGACGGTAAACTACGAGCAGTACTTC. Its translation is CSVAGTVNYEQYF.

The genes are TRBV4-1 and TRBJ2-3; D is possibly TRBD2 (6 bases). V lost 0 bases, J lost 6 bases, and 13 bases lay in between. CDR1 and CDR2 from the germline V gene are MGHRA and YSYEKL. The CDR3 runs to 15 residues. The CDR3 loop reads CASSQDWRGLDTQYF. The DNA for the CDR3 is TGCGCCAGCAGCCAAGACTGGAGGGGTTTGGATACGCAGTATTTT.

The rearrangement links TRBV6-5 to TRBJ2-2; a weak D match, TRBD1 (5 bases). The CDR3 has 15 amino acids. Deletions cut 8 bases from V and 2 bases from J, with 15 bases between. Germline V gene sequence: CDR1 MNHEY, CDR2 SVGAGI. The CDR3 bases are TGTGCCAGCGTTAGGGGCCCACTTAACACCGGGGAGCTGTTTTTT. This translates into CASVRGPLNTGELFF.

There are a few counts of this clone. The identical CDR3 is also encoded by other nucleotide sequences in the sample. The gene calls are TRBV12-3 or TRBV12-4 and TRBJ1-1, with D hard to call. With 1 base removed from V and 4 bases from J, the gap between germline ends came to 7 bases. The CDR3 contains 13 residues. The CDR3 is CASSLGPSTEAFF. The CDR3 DNA reads TGTGCCAGCAGTTTAGGCCCTAGCACTGAAGCTTTCTTT.

This clone was found once. The CDR3 sequence is CASSSLAGPHNEQFF. DNA for the CDR3: TGTGCCAGCAGCTCTCTAGCGGGACCACACAATGAGCAGTTCTTC. The chain links TRBV11-2 to TRBJ2-1, with 9 bases that match TRBD2. The CDR3 has 15 amino acids. Trimming took 4 bases from V and 5 from J; bases not matched to a gene: 6. Germline CDR1 reads SGHAT; CDR2 reads FQNNGV.

As to this clone: Other nucleotide sequences in the sample specify the same CDR3. The CDR3, as DNA: TGCGCCAGCGGGGGGAACACTGAAGCTTTCTTT. This encodes CASGGNTEAFF. The rearrangement links TRBV5-1 to TRBJ1-1, with a weak D call TRBD1 (5 bases). Germline assignment: CDR1 SGHRS and CDR2 YFSETQ. The germline V and J ends were trimmed by 7 bases and 1 base, with 5 bases remaining between them. The CDR3 length is 11 residues. The entire variable domain, with the rest obtained from reference TRBV5-1 and TRBJ1-1, is as follows: KAGVTQTPRYLIKTRGQQVTLSCSPISGHRSVSWYQQTPGQGLQFLFEYFSETQRNKGNFPGRFSGRQFSNSRSEMNVSTLELGDSALYLCASGGNTEAFFGQGTRLTVV.

The J gene is TRBJ1-2, the V gene TRBV19, with TRBD1 as a possible D gene (5 bases). This CDR3 is built from 17 residues. The germline V gene encodes CDR1 LNHDA and CDR2 SQIVND (reference sequence). V was shortened by 6 bases and J by 4 bases, with 24 bases between the two germline ends. This CDR3 reads CASSRDPQRAYSYGYTF. The CDR3 DNA reads TGTGCCAGTAGCCGGGACCCACAGAGGGCCTACTCCTATGGCTACACCTTC. The complete variable domain, with remaining parts taken from reference TRBV19 and TRBJ1-2, reads DGGITQSPKYLFRKEGQNVTLSCEQNLNHDAMYWYRQDPGQGLRLIYYSQIVNDFQKGDIAEGYSVSREKKESFPLTVTSAQKNPTAFYLCASSRDPQRAYSYGYTFGSGTRLTVV.

CDR3 protein: CASSLDGARGYTF. The CDR3 bases are TGTGCCAGCAGTTTGGACGGCGCCAGAGGCTACACCTTC. V usage is TRBV2 and J usage is TRBJ1-2; D gene ambiguous. Germline V CDR1 and CDR2: SNHLY, FYNNEI. The CDR3 has 13 amino acids. Trimming removed 5 bases from V and 8 bases from J, with 15 bases in between.

The V and J genes are TRBV27 and TRBJ1-5, with D maybe TRBD1 (5 bases). The V end was cut by 5 bases, the J end by 5 bases, with 13 bases between. The CDR3 is 14 residues long. CDR1 is MNHEY and CDR2 is SMNVEV in the germline V gene (reference sequence). CDR3 region: CASSRSGGDQPQHF. The DNA for the CDR3 is TGTGCCAGCAGTCGATCGGGGGGGGATCAGCCCCAGCATTTT.

This clone is a singleton in its sample. This chain joins TRBV7-9 and TRBJ2-2; 9 bases agree with TRBD1. The CDR3 is made up of 16 amino acids. Germline lookup yields CDR1 SEHNR and CDR2 FQNEAQ (reference sequence). V shed 4 bases, J shed 6 bases, and the junction held 9 bases outside the gene matches. CDR3 nucleotide sequence: TGTGCCAGCAGCTCATCCCGGACAGGGGCGGCCGGGGAGCTGTTTTTT. Amino acids: CASSSSRTGAAGELFF.

This chain connects TRBV12-3 or TRBV12-4 to TRBJ1-3; no reliable D call. V was clipped by 7 bases and J by 4 bases, with 8 bases between them. The CDR3 sequence is 12 residues long. The CDR3 region has the DNA TGTGCCAGCACCCCCTCCGGAAACACCATATATTTT. As protein: CASTPSGNTIYF.

The chain joins TRBV4-2 to TRBJ1-1; 9 positions match TRBD1. The CDR3 extends over 17 amino acids. From germline, CDR1 is LGHNA and CDR2 YNFKEQ. Germline trimming cut 0 bases from V and 4 bases from J; bases unmatched to any gene: 9. Here the CDR3 reads CASSQDRGTGGLTEAFF. The DNA of the CDR3 is TGTGCCAGCAGCCAAGATCGAGGTACAGGGGGCCTCACTGAAGCTTTCTTT.

This clone was counted a few times. V gene TRBV5-1 combines with J gene TRBJ2-7; 11 bases map to TRBD1. The CDR3 has 13 amino acids. With 5 bases clipped from V and 5 bases from J, the junction kept 3 bases outside the gene matches. The germline gives CDR1 SGHRS, CDR2 YFSETQ. The CDR3: CASRPGQGDEQYF. In nucleotides, the CDR3 is TGCGCCAGCAGGCCGGGACAGGGGGACGAGCAGTACTTC.

The rearrangement joins TRBV27 to TRBJ1-1, with no clear D. Trimming took 2 bases from V and 5 from J, leaving 12 bases between them. Per germline, CDR1 MNHEY and CDR2 SMNVEV (reference sequence). This CDR3 is built from 14 residues. The CDR3 loop reads CASSLVGLGTEAFF. The CDR3 coding sequence is TGTGCCAGCAGTTTAGTAGGGCTGGGTACTGAAGCTTTCTTT.

This clone was counted a few times. V is TRBV5-1 and J is TRBJ1-3, with D hard to call. CDR3 size: 15 residues. Germline V lookup: CDR1 SGHRS, CDR2 YFSETQ. V was clipped by 0 bases and J by 0 bases, with 7 bases between them. CDR3 amino acids: CASSLVAASGNTIYF. CDR3 nucleotide sequence: TGCGCCAGCAGCTTGGTGGCAGCCTCTGGAAACACCATATATTTT.